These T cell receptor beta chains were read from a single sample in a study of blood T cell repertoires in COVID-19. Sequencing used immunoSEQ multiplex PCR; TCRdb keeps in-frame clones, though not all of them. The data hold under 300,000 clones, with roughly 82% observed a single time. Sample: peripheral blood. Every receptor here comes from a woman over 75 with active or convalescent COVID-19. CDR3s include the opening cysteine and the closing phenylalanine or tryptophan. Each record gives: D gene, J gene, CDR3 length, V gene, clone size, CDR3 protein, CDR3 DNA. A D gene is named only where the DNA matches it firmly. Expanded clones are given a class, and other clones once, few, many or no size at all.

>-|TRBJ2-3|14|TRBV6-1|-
CASSEASITDTQYF
TGTGCCAGCAGTGAAGCCAGTATCACAGATACGCAGTATTTT
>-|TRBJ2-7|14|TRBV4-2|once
CASSPRQASYEQYF
TGTGCCAGCAGCCCTAGACAGGCCTCCTACGAGCAGTACTTC
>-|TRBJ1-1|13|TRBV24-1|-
CATSGQKNTEAFF
TGCGCCACCAGTGGACAGAAGAACACTGAAGCTTTCTTT
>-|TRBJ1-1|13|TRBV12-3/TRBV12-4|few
CASSPGLNTEAFF
TGTGCCAGCAGTCCAGGGTTGAACACTGAAGCTTTCTTT
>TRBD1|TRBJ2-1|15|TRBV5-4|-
CASSFGQATYNEQFF
TGTGCCAGCAGCTTTGGACAGGCCACCTACAATGAGCAGTTCTTC
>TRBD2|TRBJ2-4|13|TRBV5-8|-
CASSPSGENIQYF
TGTGCCAGCAGCCCGAGCGGGGAAAACATTCAGTACTTC
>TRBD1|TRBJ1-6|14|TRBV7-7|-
CASSLGQDNSPLHF
TGTGCTAGCAGCCTGGGACAGGATAATTCACCCCTCCACTTT
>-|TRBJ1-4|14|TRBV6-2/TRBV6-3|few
CASSLRGINEKLFF
TGTGCCAGCAGCCTGCGGGGCATCAATGAAAAACTGTTTTTT
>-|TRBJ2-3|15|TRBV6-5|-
CASSYSIQATDTQYF
TGTGCCAGCAGTTACTCGATACAGGCTACAGATACGCAGTATTTT
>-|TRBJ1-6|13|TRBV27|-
CASSIDSSSPLHF
TGTGCCAGCAGTATCGACAGTAGTTCACCCCTCCACTTT
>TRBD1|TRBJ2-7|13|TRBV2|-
CASYGTGMNEQYF
TGTGCCAGCTACGGGACAGGGATGAACGAGCAGTACTTC
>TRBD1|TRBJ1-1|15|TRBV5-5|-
CASSRTGGLGAEAFF
TGTGCCAGCAGCCGGACAGGGGGCTTAGGCGCTGAAGCTTTCTTT
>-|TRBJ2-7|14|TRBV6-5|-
CASNVDRNLGEQYF
TGTGCCTCAAATGTCGACAGGAATCTAGGAGAGCAGTACTTC
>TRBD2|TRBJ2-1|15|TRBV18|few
CASSSTSGSENEQFF
TGTGCCAGCTCGTCGACTAGCGGGAGTGAGAATGAGCAGTTCTTC
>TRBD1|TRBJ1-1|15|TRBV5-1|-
CASSLRQGANTEAFF
TGCGCCAGCAGCTTGAGGCAGGGGGCGAACACTGAAGCTTTCTTT
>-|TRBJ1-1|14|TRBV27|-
CASSLYRADTEAFF
TGTGCCAGCAGTTTGTACAGGGCGGACACTGAAGCTTTCTTT
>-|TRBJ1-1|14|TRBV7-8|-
CASSFGGLNTEAFF
TGTGCCAGCAGCTTCGGGGGGCTGAACACTGAAGCTTTCTTT
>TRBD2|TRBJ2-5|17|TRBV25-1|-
CASSEFKGLAGQETQYF
TGTGCCAGCAGTGAATTCAAGGGACTAGCAGGGCAAGAGACCCAGTACTTC
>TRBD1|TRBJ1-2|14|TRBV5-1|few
CASSLVGQGGTGTF
TGCGCCAGCAGCTTGGTCGGCCAGGGGGGAACCGGCACCTTC
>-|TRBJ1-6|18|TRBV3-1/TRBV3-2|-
CASSQEVYGIHYNSPLHF
TGTGCCAGCAGCCAAGAGGTGTACGGGATCCACTATAATTCACCCCTCCACTTT
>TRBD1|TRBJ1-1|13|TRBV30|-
CAWGTRDRVWAFF
TGTGCCTGGGGTACACGCGACAGGGTTTGGGCTTTCTTT
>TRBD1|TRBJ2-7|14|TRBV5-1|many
CASSAGQGAYEQYF
TGCGCCAGCAGCGCAGGACAGGGGGCCTACGAGCAGTACTTC
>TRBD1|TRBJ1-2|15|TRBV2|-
CASRDQGAQGYGYTF
TGTGCCAGCAGGGACCAGGGGGCGCAAGGCTATGGCTACACCTTC
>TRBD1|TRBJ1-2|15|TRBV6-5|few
CASSYEEGTGRGYTF
TGTGCCAGCAGTTACGAGGAAGGGACAGGGCGCGGCTACACCTTC
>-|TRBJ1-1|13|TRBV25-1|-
CASSEMGGTEAFF
TGTGCCAGCAGTGAAATGGGGGGCACTGAAGCTTTCTTT
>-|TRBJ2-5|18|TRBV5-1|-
CASSLVFGGGTAFTTQYF
TGCGCCAGCAGCTTGGTTTTTGGAGGGGGGACAGCATTTACGACCCAGTACTTC
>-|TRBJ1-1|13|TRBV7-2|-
CASSFSVITEAFF
TGTGCCAGCAGCTTTTCAGTGATCACTGAAGCTTTCTTT
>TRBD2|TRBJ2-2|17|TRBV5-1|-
CASSLPASGRGTGELFF
TGCGCCAGCAGCCTCCCGGCTAGCGGGAGAGGTACCGGGGAGCTGTTTTTT